This T cell receptor (beta chain) was sequenced during a study of T-cell reconstitution after alpha-beta-depleted transplantation in children. General study results and limits: For some patients, TCRbeta diversity was high at day 60 because of recipient T cells and thymic progenitors that survived. Reportedly, alpha-beta T cells present about two months post-transplant originated from several hundred expanded clones of graft origin.

This sample's TCRbeta library carried unique molecular identifier barcodes. One entry per CDR3 protein, called by TCRdb with MiXCR from the PCR reads. The data show fewer than 400,000 distinct CDR3 sequences, around 25% seen once. This CDR3 is built from 16 residues. The V end lost 0 bases, the J end lost 2 bases, and 10 bases lay between the germline ends. Germline V lookup: CDR1 SGHTA, CDR2 FQGTGA. The count of this clonotype is one. Its cognate antigen is unknown. The chain joins TRBV7-3 to TRBJ2-2; perhaps TRBD1 as D (6 bases). Sample: PBMCs, mostly from graft donor cells, taken 180 days after TCRalphabeta/CD19-depleted stem cell transplant. The receptor was isolated from a male patient between 10 and 17 years old who had a stem cell transplant for acute lymphoblastic leukemia, so the T cells may come from the graft donor. CDR3 region: CASSLTGRGNTGELFF. The CDR3 nucleotides are TGTGCCAGCAGCTTAACCGGCAGGGGAAACACCGGGGAGCTGTTTTTT.